The rows below give T cell receptor beta chains drawn from one sample of a study of shared clonotypes between healthy human individuals. Clones were read by immunoSEQ multiplex PCR, and TCRdb kept only the in-frame ones, dropping some. The repertoire consists of approximately 1,500,000 clones, with roughly 95% occurring once and the leading ten covering approximately 1.1%. The sequenced material came from naive CD4+ T cells sorted from blood. The receptors were gathered from a man aged 25-40 years in good health. CDR3s include the opening cysteine and the closing phenylalanine or tryptophan. The order of the fields is V gene, D gene, CDR3 protein. A D gene is named only where the DNA matches it firmly.

v_call: TRBV28
d_call: -
cdr3_aa: CASSFPIQIRASYEQYF

v_call: TRBV5-6
d_call: TRBD2
cdr3_aa: CASSQTSGSNTGELFF

v_call: TRBV5-1
d_call: -
cdr3_aa: CASSLDRNQPQHF

v_call: TRBV5-6
d_call: -
cdr3_aa: CASSRRRDSWETQYF

v_call: TRBV5-1
d_call: TRBD1
cdr3_aa: CASSLREGTGTGVYGYTF

v_call: TRBV7-8
d_call: TRBD2
cdr3_aa: CASSPGLAEVQFF

v_call: TRBV10-2
d_call: TRBD2
cdr3_aa: CASGLAGESNEQFF

v_call: TRBV28
d_call: -
cdr3_aa: CASAQQDLGYTF

v_call: TRBV29-1
d_call: -
cdr3_aa: CSVAGLHEQYF

v_call: TRBV11-2
d_call: TRBD2
cdr3_aa: CASMAGVSPAAGELFF